This T cell receptor beta chain was sequenced during a study of vaccination effects on CD4 cells after COVID-19. Of note for this clone: Its antigen remains unidentified.

Antigen-specific CD4+ T cells expanded by the ViraFEST assay with viral peptide pools were then sequenced. Once cultured for approximately ten days, the cells underwent separation to obtain CD4+ T cells. Among the vaccine recipients, none had a prior SARS-CoV-2 infection, and nucleocapsid antibodies were negative. Days 3 and 7 were when half the medium was replaced with IL-2 medium. The study's findings and limits: There was marked clonal contraction among infection- and vaccine-induced clones late after vaccination.

The method was immunoSEQ multiplex PCR; TCRdb's version includes in-frame clones alone and lacks a portion of them. In the table there are 25,000 or so clones, approximately 80% of which are singletons. V lost 6 bases to trimming and J lost 3 bases; unmatched junction nucleotides: 13. This CDR3 is 17 amino acids long. Germline assignment: CDR1 SNHLY and CDR2 FYNNEI. The V call is TRBV2, the J call TRBJ1-2, with 10 bases lining up with TRBD1. Here the sequenced sample was CD4+ T cells from PBMCs cultured with HCoV-NL63 spike peptides, taken before COVID-19 vaccination. The TCR was taken from a human donor who received a COVID-19 vaccine. CDR3 sequence (DNA): TGTGCCAGCAGCTCCGGGACAGGGGTGATGGCCTACTATGGCTACACCTTC. Translated, it gives CASSSGTGVMAYYGYTF.